This T cell receptor (beta chain) was observed in a study of T-cell memory formation after mild COVID-19. Study-level background: The two donors had largely donor-specific TCR clusters.

Study results and limitations: CM and EM subsets held most contracting CD4+ clones; EMRA held CD8+ ones.

Trimming took off 7 bases at V and 4 bases at J, with 13 bases between the two ends. Germline V gives CDR1 SQVTM, CDR2 ANQGSEA. The CDR3 runs to 12 residues. This clonotype was detected only a few times. Its antigen is undetermined. TCRdb processed the 5' RACE reads anew with MiXCR; each CDR3 protein has one entry. The sample carries 150,000 to 200,000 distinct CDR3 sequences, less than 20% recorded once. This sequence was found in a man between 18 and 35 years old who had mild COVID-19 (a few samples of this study predate the infection). Cell type and time point are not known. The chain employs TRBV29-1 and TRBJ1-1, with D tentatively TRBD1 (5 bases). Input material: PBMCs or a T cell subset sorted from them (not recorded which). CDR3 in amino acids: CSAGTPGTEAFF. CDR3 bases: TGCAGCGCCGGGACTCCGGGCACTGAAGCTTTCTTT.